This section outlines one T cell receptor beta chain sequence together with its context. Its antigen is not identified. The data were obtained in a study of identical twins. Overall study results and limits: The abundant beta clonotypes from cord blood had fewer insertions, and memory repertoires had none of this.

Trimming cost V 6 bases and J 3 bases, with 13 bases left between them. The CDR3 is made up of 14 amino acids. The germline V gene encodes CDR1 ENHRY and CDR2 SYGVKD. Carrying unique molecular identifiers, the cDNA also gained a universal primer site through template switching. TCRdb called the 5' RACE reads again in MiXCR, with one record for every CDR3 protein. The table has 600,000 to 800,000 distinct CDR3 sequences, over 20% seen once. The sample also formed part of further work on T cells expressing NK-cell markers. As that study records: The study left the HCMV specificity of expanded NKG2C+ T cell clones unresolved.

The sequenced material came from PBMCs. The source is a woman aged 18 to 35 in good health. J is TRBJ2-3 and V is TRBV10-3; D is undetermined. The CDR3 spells CAISPELWTDTQYF. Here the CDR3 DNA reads TGTGCCATCAGCCCCGAACTGTGGACAGATACGCAGTATTTT.